This T cell receptor beta chain is drawn from a study of blood T cell repertoires in COVID-19. Study-wide context: The cDNA or gDNA used as material had been derived from T cells, B-cell-depleted T cells, or PBMCs.

Per the authors' pipeline: Quantification of nucleated cells was approximated via reference gene primer amplification. Clones were read by immunoSEQ multiplex PCR, and TCRdb kept only the in-frame ones, dropping some. The V and J calls and clone size come from that table; D and trimming were worked out from the DNA. The data hold approximately 96,000 clones, with 70% to 90% observed a single time. Germline V gene data show CDR1 as SGHNT and CDR2 as YENEEA. Deletions cut 5 bases from V and 5 bases from J, with 16 bases between. The CDR3 covers 15 residues. The V and J genes are TRBV11-3 and TRBJ2-1; D is perhaps TRBD2 (5 bases). The sequenced sample consisted of peripheral blood. The clonotype originates from a human donor with COVID-19, enrolled during active disease. The donor label of this sample is uncertain. The CDR3 sequence is CASSVMGGLHNEQFF. The CDR3 DNA reads as TGTGCCAGCAGCGTGATGGGCGGGCTTCACAATGAGCAGTTCTTC.